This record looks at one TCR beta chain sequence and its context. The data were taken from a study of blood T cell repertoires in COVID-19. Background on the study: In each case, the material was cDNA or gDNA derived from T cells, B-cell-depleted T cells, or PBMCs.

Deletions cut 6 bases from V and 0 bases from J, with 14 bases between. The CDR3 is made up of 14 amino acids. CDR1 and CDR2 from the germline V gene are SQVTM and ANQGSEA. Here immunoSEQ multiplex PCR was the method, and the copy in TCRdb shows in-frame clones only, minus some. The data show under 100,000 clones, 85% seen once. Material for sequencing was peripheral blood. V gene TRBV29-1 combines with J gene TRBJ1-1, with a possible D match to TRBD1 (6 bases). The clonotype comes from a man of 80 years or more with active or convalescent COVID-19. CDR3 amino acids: CSVGDRQLNTEAFF. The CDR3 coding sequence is TGCAGCGTGGGAGACAGGCAGTTGAACACTGAAGCTTTCTTT.